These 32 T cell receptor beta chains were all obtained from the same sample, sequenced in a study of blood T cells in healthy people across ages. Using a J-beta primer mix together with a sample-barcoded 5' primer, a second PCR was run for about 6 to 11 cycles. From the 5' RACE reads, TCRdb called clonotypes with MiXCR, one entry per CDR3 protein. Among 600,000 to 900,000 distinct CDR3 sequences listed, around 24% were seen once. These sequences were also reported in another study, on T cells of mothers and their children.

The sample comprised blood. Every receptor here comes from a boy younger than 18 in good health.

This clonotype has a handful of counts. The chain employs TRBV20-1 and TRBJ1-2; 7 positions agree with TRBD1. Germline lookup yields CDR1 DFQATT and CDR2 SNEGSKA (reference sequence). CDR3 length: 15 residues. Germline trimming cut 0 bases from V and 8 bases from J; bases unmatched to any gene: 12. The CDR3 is CSAREGTALVTGYTF. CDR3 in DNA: TGCAGTGCTAGAGAGGGGACAGCGTTAGTAACAGGCTACACCTTC.

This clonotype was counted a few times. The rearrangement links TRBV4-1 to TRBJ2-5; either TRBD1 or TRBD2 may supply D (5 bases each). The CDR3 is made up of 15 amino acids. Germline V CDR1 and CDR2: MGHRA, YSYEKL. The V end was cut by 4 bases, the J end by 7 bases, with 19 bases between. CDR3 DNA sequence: TGCGCCAGCAGCCTAGACCTGGGGACCGGCTGGACCCAGTACTTC. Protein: CASSLDLGTGWTQYF.

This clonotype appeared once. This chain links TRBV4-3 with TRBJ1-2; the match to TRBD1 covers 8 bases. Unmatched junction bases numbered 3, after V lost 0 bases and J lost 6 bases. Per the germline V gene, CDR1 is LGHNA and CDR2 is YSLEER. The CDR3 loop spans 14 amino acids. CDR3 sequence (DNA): TGCGCCAGCAGCCAAGAGCCGACAGGGGATGGCTACACCTTC. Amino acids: CASSQEPTGDGYTF.

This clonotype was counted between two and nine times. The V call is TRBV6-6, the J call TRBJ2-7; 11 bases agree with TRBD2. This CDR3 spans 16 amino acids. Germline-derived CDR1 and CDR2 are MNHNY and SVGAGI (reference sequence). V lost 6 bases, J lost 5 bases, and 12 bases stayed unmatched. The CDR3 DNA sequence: TGTGCCAGCAGCTCGCCCCAGGGACTAGCGGTCCACGAGCAGTACTTC. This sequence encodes CASSSPQGLAVHEQYF.

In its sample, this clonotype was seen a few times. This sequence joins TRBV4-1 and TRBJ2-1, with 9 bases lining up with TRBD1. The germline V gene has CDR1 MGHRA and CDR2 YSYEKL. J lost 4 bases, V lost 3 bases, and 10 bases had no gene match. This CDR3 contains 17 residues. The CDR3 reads CASSQSLSGQGYNEQFF. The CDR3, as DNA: TGCGCCAGCAGCCAGTCACTATCGGGACAGGGTTACAATGAGCAGTTCTTC.

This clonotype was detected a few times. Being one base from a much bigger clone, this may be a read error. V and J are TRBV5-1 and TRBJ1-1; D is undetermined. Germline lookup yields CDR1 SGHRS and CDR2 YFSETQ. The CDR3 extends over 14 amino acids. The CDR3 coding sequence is TGCGTCAGCAGCTTGGGGAGCATGAACACTGAAGCTTTCTTT. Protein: CVSSLGSMNTEAFF.

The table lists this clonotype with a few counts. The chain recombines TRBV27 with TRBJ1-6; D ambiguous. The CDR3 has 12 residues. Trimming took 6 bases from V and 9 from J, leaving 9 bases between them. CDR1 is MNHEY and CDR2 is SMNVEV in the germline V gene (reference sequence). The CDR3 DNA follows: TGTGCCAGCAGCTTCATGGGTTCACCCCTCCACTTT. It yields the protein CASSFMGSPLHF.

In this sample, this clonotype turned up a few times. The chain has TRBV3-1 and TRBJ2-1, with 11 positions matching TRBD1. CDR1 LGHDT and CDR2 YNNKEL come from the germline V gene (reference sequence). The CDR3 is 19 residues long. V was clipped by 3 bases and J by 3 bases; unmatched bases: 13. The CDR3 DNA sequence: TGTGCCAGCAGCCACTCTACGACGGGACAGGGGGGAAACTACAATGAGCAGTTCTTC. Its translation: CASSHSTTGQGGNYNEQFF.

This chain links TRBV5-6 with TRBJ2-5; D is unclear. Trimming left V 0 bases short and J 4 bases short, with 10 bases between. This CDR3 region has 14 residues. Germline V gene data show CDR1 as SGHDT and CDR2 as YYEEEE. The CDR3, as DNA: TGTGCCAGCAGCTTGGTCGAGGTGACAGAGACCCAGTACTTC. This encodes CASSLVEVTETQYF.

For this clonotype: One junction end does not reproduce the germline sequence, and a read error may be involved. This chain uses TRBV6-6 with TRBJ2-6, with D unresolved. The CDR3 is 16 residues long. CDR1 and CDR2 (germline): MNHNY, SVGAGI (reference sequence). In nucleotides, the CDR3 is TGTGGCAGCAGTTACTCATGGGCTTCTGGGGCCAACGTCCTGACTTTC. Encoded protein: CGSSYSWASGANVLTF.

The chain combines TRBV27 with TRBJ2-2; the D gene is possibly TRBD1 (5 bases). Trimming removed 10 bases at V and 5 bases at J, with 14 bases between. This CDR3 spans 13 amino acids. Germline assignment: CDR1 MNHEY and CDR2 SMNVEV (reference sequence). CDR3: CATLRVGTGELFF. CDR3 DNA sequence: TGTGCCACACTCAGGGTCGGTACCGGGGAGCTGTTTTTT.

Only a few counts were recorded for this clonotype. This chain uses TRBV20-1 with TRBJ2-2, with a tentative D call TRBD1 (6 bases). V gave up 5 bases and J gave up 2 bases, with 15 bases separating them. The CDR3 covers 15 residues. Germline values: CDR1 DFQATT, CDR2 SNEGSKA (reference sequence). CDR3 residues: CSARPGQTNTGELFF. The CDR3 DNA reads TGCAGTGCTCGACCCGGACAGACAAACACCGGGGAGCTGTTTTTT.

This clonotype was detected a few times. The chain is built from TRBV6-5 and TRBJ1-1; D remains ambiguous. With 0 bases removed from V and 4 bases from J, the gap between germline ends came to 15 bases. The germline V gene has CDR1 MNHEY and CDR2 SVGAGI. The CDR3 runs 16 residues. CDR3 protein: CASSYSLGIRSTEAFF. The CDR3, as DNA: TGTGCCAGCAGTTACTCATTGGGGATTCGGTCCACTGAAGCTTTCTTT.

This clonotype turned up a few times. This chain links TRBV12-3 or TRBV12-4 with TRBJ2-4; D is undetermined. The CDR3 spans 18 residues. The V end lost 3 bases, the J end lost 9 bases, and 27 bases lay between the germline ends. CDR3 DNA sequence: TGTGCCAGCAGTTTTAGGATCGGTTTGGAGAGGCGAAGTTCCATTCAGTACTTC. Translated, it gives CASSFRIGLERRSSIQYF.

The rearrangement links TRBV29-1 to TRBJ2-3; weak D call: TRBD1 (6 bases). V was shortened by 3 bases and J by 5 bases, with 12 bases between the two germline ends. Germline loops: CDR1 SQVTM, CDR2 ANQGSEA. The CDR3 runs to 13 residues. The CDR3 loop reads CSVEGAERDTQYF. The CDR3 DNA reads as TGCAGCGTTGAGGGGGCCGAGCGAGATACGCAGTATTTT.

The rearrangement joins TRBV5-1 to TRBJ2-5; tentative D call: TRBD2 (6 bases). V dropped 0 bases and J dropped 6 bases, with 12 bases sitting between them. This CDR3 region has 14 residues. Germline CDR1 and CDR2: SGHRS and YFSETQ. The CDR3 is CASSLELAGKTQYF. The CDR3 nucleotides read TGCGCCAGCAGCTTGGAGTTGGCGGGAAAGACCCAGTACTTC.

The CDR3 sequence: CASSTSVHPDTQYF. CDR3 sequence (DNA): TGTGCCAGCAGTACATCTGTGCACCCAGATACGCAGTATTTT. This chain joins TRBV6-5 and TRBJ2-3, with D unclear. Germline CDR1 reads MNHEY; CDR2 reads SVGAGI. This CDR3 is built from 14 residues. V lost 5 bases and J lost 4, with 13 bases in between.

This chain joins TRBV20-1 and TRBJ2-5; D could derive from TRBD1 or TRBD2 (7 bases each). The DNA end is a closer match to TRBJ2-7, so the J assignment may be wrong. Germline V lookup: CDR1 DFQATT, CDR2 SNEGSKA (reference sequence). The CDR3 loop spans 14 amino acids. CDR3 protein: CSASRPGGAHEQYF. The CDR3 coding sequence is TGCAGTGCTAGTAGGCCAGGGGGGGCCCACGAGCAGTACTTC.

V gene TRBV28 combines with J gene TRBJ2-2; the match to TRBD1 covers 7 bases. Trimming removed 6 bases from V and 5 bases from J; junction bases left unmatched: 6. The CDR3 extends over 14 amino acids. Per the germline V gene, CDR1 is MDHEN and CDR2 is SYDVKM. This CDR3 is CASRRGQGTGELFF. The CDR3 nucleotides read TGTGCCAGCAGGAGGGGGCAGGGTACCGGGGAGCTGTTTTTT.

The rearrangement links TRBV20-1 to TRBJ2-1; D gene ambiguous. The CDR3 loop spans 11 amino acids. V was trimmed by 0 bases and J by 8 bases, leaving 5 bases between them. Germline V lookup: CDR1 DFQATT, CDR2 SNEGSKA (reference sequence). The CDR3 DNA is TGCAGTGCTAGAGACCCCCATGAGCAGTTCTTC. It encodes CSARDPHEQFF.

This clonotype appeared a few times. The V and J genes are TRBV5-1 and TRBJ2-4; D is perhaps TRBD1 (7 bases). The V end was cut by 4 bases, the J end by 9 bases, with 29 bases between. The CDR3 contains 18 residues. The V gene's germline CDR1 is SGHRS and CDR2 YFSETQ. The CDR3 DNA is TGCGCCAGCAGCCGGGACAGTGTGAGCCAAAAACGGGGGCGCATTCAGTACTTC. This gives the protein CASSRDSVSQKRGRIQYF.

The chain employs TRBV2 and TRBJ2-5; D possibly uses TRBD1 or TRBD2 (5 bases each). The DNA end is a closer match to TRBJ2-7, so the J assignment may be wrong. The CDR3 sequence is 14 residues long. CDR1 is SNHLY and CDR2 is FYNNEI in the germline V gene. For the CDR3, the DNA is TGTGCCAGCAGAGTCGGGACGCCTTCCTACGAGCAGTACTTC. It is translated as CASRVGTPSYEQYF.

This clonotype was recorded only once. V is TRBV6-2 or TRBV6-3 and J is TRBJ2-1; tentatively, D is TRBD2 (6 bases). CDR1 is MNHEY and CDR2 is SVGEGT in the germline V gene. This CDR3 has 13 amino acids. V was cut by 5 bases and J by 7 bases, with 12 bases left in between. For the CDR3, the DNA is TGTGCCAGCAGTACTCTTGGGAGGAATGAGCAGTTCTTC. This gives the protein CASSTLGRNEQFF.

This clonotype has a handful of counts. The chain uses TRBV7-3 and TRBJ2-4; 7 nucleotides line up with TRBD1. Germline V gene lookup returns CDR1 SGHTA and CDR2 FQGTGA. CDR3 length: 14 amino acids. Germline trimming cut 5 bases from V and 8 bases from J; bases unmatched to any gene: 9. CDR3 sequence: CASSLSGGRDIQYF. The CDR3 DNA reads TGTGCCAGCAGCCTCTCAGGGGGTAGGGACATTCAGTACTTC.

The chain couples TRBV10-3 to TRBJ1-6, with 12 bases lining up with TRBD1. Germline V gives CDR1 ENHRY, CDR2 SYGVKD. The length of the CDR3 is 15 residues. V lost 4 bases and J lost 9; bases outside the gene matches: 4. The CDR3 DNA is TGTGCCATCAGTGGGGACAGGGGGCAACGTTCACCCCTCCACTTT. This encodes CAISGDRGQRSPLHF.

Here the CDR3 reads CSADVVVKVGETQYF. The CDR3 nucleotides are TGCAGTGCAGACGTGGTGGTGAAAGTTGGAGAGACCCAGTACTTC. The chain uses TRBV20-1 and TRBJ2-5; D is uncertain. The CDR3 length is 15 residues. The V gene's germline CDR1 is DFQATT and CDR2 SNEGSKA (reference sequence). Trimming shortened V by 6 bases and J by 4 bases, and 21 bases separated the two germline ends.

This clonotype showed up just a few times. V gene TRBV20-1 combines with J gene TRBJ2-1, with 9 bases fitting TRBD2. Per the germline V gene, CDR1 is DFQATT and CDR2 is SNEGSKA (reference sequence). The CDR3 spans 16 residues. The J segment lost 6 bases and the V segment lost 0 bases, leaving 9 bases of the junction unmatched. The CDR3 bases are TGCAGTGCTAGAGATAGGACTAGCGCCCACCTCAATGAGCAGTTCTTC. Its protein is CSARDRTSAHLNEQFF.

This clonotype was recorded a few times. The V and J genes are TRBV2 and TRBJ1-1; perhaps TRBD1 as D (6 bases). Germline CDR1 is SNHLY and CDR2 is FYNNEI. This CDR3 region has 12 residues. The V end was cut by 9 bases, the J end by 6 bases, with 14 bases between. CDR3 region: CARGAANAEAFF. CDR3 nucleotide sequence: TGTGCCAGGGGGGCGGCTAACGCTGAAGCTTTCTTT.

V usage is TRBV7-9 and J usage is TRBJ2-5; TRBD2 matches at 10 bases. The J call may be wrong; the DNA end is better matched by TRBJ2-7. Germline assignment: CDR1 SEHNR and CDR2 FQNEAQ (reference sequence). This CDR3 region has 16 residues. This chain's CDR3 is CASRPSTSGASYEQYF. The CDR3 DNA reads TGTGCCAGCAGACCATCAACTAGCGGGGCATCCTACGAGCAGTACTTC.

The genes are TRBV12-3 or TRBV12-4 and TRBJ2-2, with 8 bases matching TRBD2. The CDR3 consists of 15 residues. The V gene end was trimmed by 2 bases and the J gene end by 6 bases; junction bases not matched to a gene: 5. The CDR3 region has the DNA TGTGCCAGCAGTTTATGGGAGCGGGAGCCCGGGGAGCTGTTTTTT. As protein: CASSLWEREPGELFF.

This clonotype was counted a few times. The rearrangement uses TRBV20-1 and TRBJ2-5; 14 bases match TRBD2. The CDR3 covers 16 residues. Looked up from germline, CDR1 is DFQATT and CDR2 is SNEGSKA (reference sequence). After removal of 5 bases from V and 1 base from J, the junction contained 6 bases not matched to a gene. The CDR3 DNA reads TGCAGTGCTGGGGGACTAGCGGGGGTCTTCCAAGAGACCCAGTACTTC. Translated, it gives CSAGGLAGVFQETQYF.

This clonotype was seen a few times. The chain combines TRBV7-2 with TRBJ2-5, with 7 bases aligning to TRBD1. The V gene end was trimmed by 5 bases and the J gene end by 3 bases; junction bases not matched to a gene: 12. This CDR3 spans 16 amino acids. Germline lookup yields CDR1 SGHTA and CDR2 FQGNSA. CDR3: CASSVGQEERKETQYF. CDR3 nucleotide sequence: TGTGCCAGCAGCGTCGGACAGGAGGAAAGGAAAGAGACCCAGTACTTC.